The 11 T cell receptor beta chains listed next were all sequenced from one sample in a study of metastatic and nonmetastatic thyroid tumors. Patients had received no treatment of any kind before thyroid surgery. Using MiXCR, TCRdb reanalyzed the PCR reads. The sample lists around 23,000 clones, 20% occurring once. Sequencing was carried out using blood. These receptors were collected from a female donor with papillary thyroid cancer or a benign thyroid nodule (not recorded which). Some clones in this sample may be carry-over from other donors' samples.

The V call is TRBV6-2 or TRBV6-3, the J call TRBJ1-5; D possibly corresponds to TRBD1 (5 bases). The CDR3 runs 17 residues. Trimming stripped 7 bases from V and 1 base from J, with 20 bases between. Per the germline V gene, CDR1 is MNHEY and CDR2 is SVGEGT. CDR3 sequence (DNA): TGTGCCAGCATTCCTACAGGTGGGGTGGAGAGCAATCAGCCCCAGCATTTT. Protein sequence: CASIPTGGVESNQPQHF.

Sample share makes this clone medium-sized. The chain employs TRBV28 and TRBJ1-6; tentatively, D is TRBD1 (5 bases). From germline, CDR1 is MDHEN and CDR2 SYDVKM. The length of the CDR3 is 14 residues. V was cut by 7 bases and J by 7 bases, with 14 bases left in between. CDR3 bases: TGTGCCAGCACCGAGGAGGGGATCAATTCACCCCTCCACTTT. Protein sequence: CASTEEGINSPLHF.

This clone was seen repeatedly, ten times or more. Since a much larger clone is just one base distant, this may be a read error. CDR3 amino acids: CASGLAGGQSTGELFF. CDR3 nucleotide sequence: TGTGCCAGTGGACTAGCGGGAGGACAAAGCACCGGGGAGCTGTTTTTT. This chain uses TRBV13 with TRBJ2-2; TRBD2 matches at 14 bases. CDR1 is PRHDT, CDR2 FYEKMQ, per germline (reference sequence). This CDR3 has 16 residues. J gave up 4 bases and V 9 bases, and 7 bases lay outside the gene matches.

On this clone: A read error may be the cause here, since a much bigger clone is one base away. The genes are TRBV5-6 and TRBJ1-5; D uncertain. The CDR3 totals 13 residues. Germline CDR1 reads SGHDT; CDR2 reads YYEEEE. Deletions cut 0 bases from V and 7 bases from J, with 8 bases between. Here the CDR3 reads CASSLGLKQPQHF. CDR3 DNA: TGTGCCAGCAGCTTGGGATTAAAGCAGCCCCAGCATTTT. Filled out from reference TRBV5-6 and TRBJ1-5, the complete variable domain reads DAGVTQSPTHLIKTRGQQVTLRCSPKSGHDTVSWYQQALGQGPQFIFQYYEEEERQRGNFPDRFSGHQFPNYSSELNVNALLLGDSALYLCASSLGLKQPQHFGDGTRLSIL.

This clone has a count of ten or more. Sequence at one end of the junction differs from germline and may be a read error. J is TRBJ2-4 and V is TRBV19; 11 bases match TRBD1. The CDR3 covers 13 residues. Germline V gene data show CDR1 as LNHDA and CDR2 as SQIVND (reference sequence). DNA of the CDR3: TGTACCAGCAAGGGACAGGGGGTCAACATTCAGTACTTC. Its protein product is CTSKGQGVNIQYF. Based on the CDR3 plus reference TRBV19 and TRBJ2-4, the full variable domain is DGGITQSPKYLFRKEGQNVTLSCEQNLNHDAMYWYRQDPGQGLRLIYYSQIVNDFQKGDIAEGYSVSREKKESFPLTVTSAQKNPTAFYLCTSKGQGVNIQYFGAGTRLSVL.

This clone was seen ten or more times. V gene TRBV5-4 combines with J gene TRBJ1-2; 11 positions agree with TRBD1. The CDR3 has 16 amino acids. Germline loops: CDR1 SGHNT, CDR2 YYREEE (reference sequence). V lost 4 bases to trimming and J lost 2 bases; unmatched junction nucleotides: 7. The CDR3 is CASSPGQGALNYGYTF. The CDR3 DNA reads as TGTGCCAGCAGCCCCGGACAGGGGGCTCTGAACTATGGCTACACCTTC. The variable domain in full, with the rest retrieved from reference TRBV5-4 and TRBJ1-2, is ETGVTQSPTHLIKTRGQQVTLRCSSQSGHNTVSWYQQALGQGPQFIFQYYREEENGRGNFPPRFSGLQFPNYSSELNVNALELDDSALYLCASSPGQGALNYGYTFGSGTRLTVV.

This clone was seen many times. The rearrangement joins TRBV7-9 to TRBJ2-1, with TRBD2 matching over 10 bases. Losses at the gene ends were 5 bases for V and 5 bases for J; bases not matched to a gene: 6. The V gene's germline CDR1 is SEHNR and CDR2 FQNEAQ (reference sequence). The CDR3 is 15 amino acids. CDR3 protein: CASSASGSYHNEQFF. The CDR3, as DNA: TGTGCCAGCAGCGCTAGCGGGAGCTATCACAATGAGCAGTTCTTC.

The genes are TRBV7-2 and TRBJ2-7; 11 nucleotides line up with TRBD1. Trimming cost V 5 bases and J 6 bases; bases outside gene matches: 6. The CDR3 spans 14 residues. Germline V gene lookup returns CDR1 SGHTA and CDR2 FQGNSA. In DNA, the CDR3 is TGTGCCAGCAGCACTCGGACAGGGGGCGTCGAGCAGTACTTC. Protein sequence: CASSTRTGGVEQYF.

Only a few counts were recorded for this clone. The J gene is TRBJ1-1, the V gene TRBV6-5; D remains ambiguous. V dropped 2 bases and J dropped 1 base, with 5 bases sitting between them. CDR1 MNHEY and CDR2 SVGAGI come from the germline V gene. The CDR3 is made up of 13 amino acids. The DNA for the CDR3 is TGTGCCAGCAGTTACGCGGCGAACACTGAAGCTTTCTTT. Protein sequence: CASSYAANTEAFF.

A word on this clone: A read error may be the cause here, since a much bigger clone is one base away. For the CDR3, the DNA is TGTGCCAGTAGTATCAGGACTAGCCACAACTCCTACAATGAGCAGCTCTTC. Its protein product is CASSIRTSHNSYNEQLF. This sequence joins TRBV19 and TRBJ2-1, with 8 positions matching TRBD2. CDR1 is LNHDA, CDR2 SQIVND, per germline (reference sequence). The CDR3 runs 17 residues.

In this sample, this clone turned up many times. The CDR3 nucleotides are TGTGCCAGCAGCTTCACAGATACGCAGTATTTT. Translated, it gives CASSFTDTQYF. The genes are TRBV7-9 and TRBJ2-3; D is uncertain. The length of the CDR3 is 11 residues. Germline V gene sequence: CDR1 SEHNR, CDR2 FQNEAQ (reference sequence). The V end was cut by 3 bases, the J end by 2 bases, with 0 bases between.